Presented here are 10 T cell receptor beta chains from one specimen sequenced in a study of T cells in Graves' hyperthyroidism and ophthalmopathy. Amplified TCR beta CDR3 regions came from RNA transcripts. HTBI primers were used for first-round RT-PCR of the TCR CDR3. From the multiplex PCR reads, TCRdb called clonotypes with MiXCR, one entry per CDR3 protein. In the table there are a few hundred thousand distinct CDR3 sequences, 15% to 20% of which are singletons. The source material was blood. These receptors were collected from a man aged 50 or older with Graves' ophthalmopathy.

This clonotype was counted at least ten times. The V and J genes are TRBV27 and TRBJ1-1; D possibly corresponds to TRBD1 (5 bases). Germline CDR1 reads MNHEY; CDR2 reads SMNVEV (reference sequence). The length of the CDR3 is 19 residues. V lost 3 bases, J lost 4 bases, and 27 bases lay in between. The CDR3 is CASSFSRRSGGALTTEAFF. CDR3 coding DNA: TGTGCCAGCAGTTTTTCCAGACGTTCTGGGGGAGCCCTGACCACTGAAGCTTTCTTT.

This clonotype was found a few times. The chain has TRBV20-1 and TRBJ1-1; 8 bases match TRBD1. Germline loops: CDR1 DFQATT, CDR2 SNEGSKA (reference sequence). Trimming at V came to 6 bases and at J to 1 base, leaving 10 bases not matched to a gene. The CDR3 covers 15 residues. CDR3 protein: CSASGTGGSNTEAFF. CDR3 coding DNA: TGCAGTGCCTCGGGAACAGGGGGATCGAACACTGAAGCTTTCTTT.

This clonotype was seen at least ten times. The chain joins TRBV18 to TRBJ1-2, with a weak D call TRBD1 (5 bases). The CDR3 consists of 14 residues. Trimming removed 3 bases at V and 3 bases at J, with 11 bases between. Germline V lookup: CDR1 KGHSH, CDR2 LQKENI. Written as DNA, the CDR3 is TGTGCCAGCTCACCCGCTGGGGCAGACTATGGCTACACCTTC. Residues: CASSPAGADYGYTF.

The chain employs TRBV20-1 and TRBJ1-4, with 7 bases lining up with TRBD1. Germline trimming cut 2 bases from V and 6 bases from J; bases unmatched to any gene: 6. Germline V gene sequence: CDR1 DFQATT, CDR2 SNEGSKA (reference sequence). The length of the CDR3 is 14 residues. The DNA of the CDR3 is TGCAGTGCTAGAAACAGGGGAAATTATGAAAAACTGTTTTTT. Translating gives CSARNRGNYEKLFF.

This clonotype was picked up many times. The chain is built from TRBV2 and TRBJ1-2; 7 bases align to TRBD1. The ends lost 8 bases at V and 8 bases at J; junction bases unmatched: 8. The CDR3 sequence is 12 residues long. CDR1 is SNHLY and CDR2 is FYNNEI in the germline V gene. In DNA form, the CDR3 reads TGTGCCAGCCAGGGGGGGGGGAAGGGCTACACCTTC. Encoded protein: CASQGGGKGYTF.

The J gene is TRBJ2-2, the V gene TRBV11-2; 7 nucleotides match TRBD2. The trim removed 0 bases at V and 10 bases at J, leaving 8 bases unmatched. The CDR3 totals 15 residues. Germline CDR1 is SGHAT and CDR2 is FQNNGV. The CDR3 protein is CASSLESSGSAELFF. The CDR3 DNA reads as TGTGCCAGCAGCTTAGAGTCTAGCGGTTCAGCGGAGCTGTTTTTT.

This clonotype was recorded only once. A clone one base away is much larger, so this may be a read error. The CDR3 does not close with the conserved phenylalanine or tryptophan, likely indicating a read error. V gene TRBV20-1 combines with J gene TRBJ1-2; D gene uncertain. The CDR3 is 13 residues long. In germline, CDR1 is DFQATT, CDR2 SNEGSKA (reference sequence). Trimming pared 0 bases from V and 8 bases from J, leaving 13 bases between. CDR3 in DNA: TGCAGTGCTAGAGAATCGCTACGATGGGGCTACACCCTC. This translates into CSARESLRWGYTL.

There are a few counts of this clonotype. The chain joins TRBV18 to TRBJ2-3; D unclear. From germline, CDR1 is KGHSH and CDR2 LQKENI. CDR3 length equals 13 residues. V lost 3 bases and J lost 6, with 10 bases in between. CDR3 DNA sequence: TGTGCCAGCTCACCCGGATTGGGTGATACGCAGTATTTT. Encoded protein: CASSPGLGDTQYF. The variable domain in full, with the rest retrieved from reference TRBV18 and TRBJ2-3, is NAGVMQNPRHLVRRRGQEARLRCSPMKGHSHVYWYRQLPEEGLKFMVYLQKENIIDESGMPKERFSAEFPKEGPSILRIQQVVRGDSAAYFCASSPGLGDTQYFGPGTRLTVL.

This clonotype was picked up many times. The V and J genes are TRBV30 and TRBJ1-1; 9 bases agree with TRBD1. There are 13 residues in the CDR3. The V and J ends lost 1 base and 5 bases, in that order; junction bases with no gene match: 2. CDR1 and CDR2 from the germline V gene are GTSNPN and SVGIG (reference sequence). The CDR3 here is CAWSADRGTEAFF. In DNA form, the CDR3 reads TGTGCCTGGAGTGCCGACAGGGGGACTGAAGCTTTCTTT.

This clonotype has ten or more counts. The chain is built from TRBV6-1 and TRBJ2-2, with 10 bases matching TRBD1. V shed 6 bases, J shed 5 bases, and the junction held 6 bases outside the gene matches. CDR3 length: 15 residues. The V gene's germline CDR1 is MNHNS and CDR2 SASEGT. CDR3 coding DNA: TGTGCCAGCAGGATTTCGGGACAGGGGACCGGGGAGCTGTTTTTT. Amino acid sequence: CASRISGQGTGELFF.